What follows describes a single T cell receptor (beta chain). The same CDR3 arises from other DNA sequences in this sample as well. The CDR3 runs 13 residues. V was cut by 3 bases and J by 4 bases, with 7 bases left in between. Some clones are missing from TCRdb's copy, which holds only in-frame ones; the method was immunoSEQ multiplex PCR. The sample contains about 150,000 clones, around nine tenths of which appear only once. This specimen comes from a study of control samples from healthy donors and cancer patients. The receptor's source is a young man in good health. The rearrangement joins TRBV12-3 or TRBV12-4 to TRBJ2-1; D call uncertain. Sequencing was done on a sample of blood. The CDR3 spells CASSFNSYNEQFF. CDR3 bases: TGTGCCAGCAGTTTTAATTCTTACAATGAGCAGTTCTTC.